These 23 T cell receptor beta chains were sequenced from one sample in a study of blood T cell repertoires in COVID-19. The method was immunoSEQ multiplex PCR; TCRdb's version includes in-frame clones alone and lacks a portion of them. Among hundreds of thousands of clones listed, approximately 86% were seen once. The source material was PBMCs or T cells enriched from blood (not recorded which). The receptors were sampled from a woman aged 45-59 years who had recovered from COVID-19.

This rearrangement joins TRBV10-3 to TRBJ2-2; tentative D call: TRBD1 (5 bases). CDR3 length: 13 residues. CDR1 is ENHRY, CDR2 SYGVKD, per germline. The V end lost 5 bases, the J end lost 6 bases, and 10 bases lay between the germline ends. CDR3 nucleotide sequence: TGTGCCATCAGTACAGGTCCGGCCGGGGAGCTGTTTTTT. It translates to CAISTGPAGELFF.

The V call is TRBV4-3, the J call TRBJ2-7; D remains unclear. The CDR3 is 15 residues long. V lost 4 bases and J lost 0, with 13 bases in between. Germline V gives CDR1 LGHNA, CDR2 YSLEER. The CDR3 region is CASSPEARGSYEQYF. The CDR3 nucleotides read TGCGCCAGCAGCCCCGAGGCCCGAGGCTCCTACGAGCAGTACTTC.

This clone was recorded once. The chain links TRBV4-2 to TRBJ2-1; the D gene is possibly TRBD2 (5 bases). CDR3 size: 17 residues. Trimming cost V 4 bases and J 0 bases, with 16 bases left between them. The V gene's germline CDR1 is LGHNA and CDR2 YNFKEQ. The CDR3 loop reads CASSPQVSASSYNEQFF. CDR3 in DNA: TGTGCCAGCAGCCCACAAGTTAGCGCGAGCTCCTACAATGAGCAGTTCTTC.

This clone was counted once. The rearrangement links TRBV10-3 to TRBJ1-6, with TRBD1 matching 7 bases. J lost 5 bases, V lost 10 bases, and 5 bases had no gene match. The CDR3 consists of 13 residues. The germline gives CDR1 ENHRY, CDR2 SYGVKD. CDR3 in DNA: TGTGCCACCGGGACAGCGGATAATTCACCCCTCCACTTT. It codes for CATGTADNSPLHF.

The rearrangement uses TRBV19 and TRBJ2-3; D gene unclear. CDR1 and CDR2 from the germline V gene are LNHDA and SQIVND (reference sequence). The CDR3 has 10 residues. V lost 10 bases to trimming and J lost 6 bases, with 8 bases between them. CDR3 loop: CATKADTQYF. Written as DNA, the CDR3 is TGTGCCACTAAAGCGGATACGCAGTATTTT.

CDR3 residues: CASSLAGDSYNEQFF. CDR3 nucleotide sequence: TGTGCCAGCAGCTTAGCCGGAGACTCCTACAATGAGCAGTTCTTC. The chain links TRBV11-3 to TRBJ2-1, with no clear D. Germline CDR1 and CDR2: SGHNT and YENEEA. Trimming took off 1 base at V and 0 bases at J, with 7 bases between the two ends. The CDR3 covers 15 residues. The whole variable domain, remainder taken from reference TRBV11-3 and TRBJ2-1, is EAGVVQSPRYKIIEKKQPVAFWCNPISGHNTLYWYLQNLGQGPELLIRYENEEAVDDSQLPKDRFSAERLKGVDSTLKIQPAELGDSAVYLCASSLAGDSYNEQFFGPGTRLTVL.

This rearrangement joins TRBV18 to TRBJ2-1, with D perhaps TRBD2 (6 bases). The germline V gene has CDR1 KGHSH and CDR2 LQKENI. The V end was cut by 6 bases, the J end by 2 bases, with 14 bases between. The CDR3 length is 15 residues. CDR3 in DNA: TGTGCCAGCTCCCTACTAGCTGACACCTACAATGAGCAGTTCTTC. Protein sequence: CASSLLADTYNEQFF.

The V gene is TRBV6-5, the J gene TRBJ1-5; D gene uncertain. CDR1 is MNHEY and CDR2 is SVGAGI in the germline V gene. This CDR3 contains 13 residues. Trimming cost V 5 bases and J 5 bases, with 10 bases left between them. The chain's CDR3 is CASSPWAYQPQHF. CDR3 nucleotide sequence: TGTGCCAGCAGTCCGTGGGCTTATCAGCCCCAGCATTTT.

About this clone itself: Other nucleotide sequences from this sample produce the same CDR3. V is TRBV27 and J is TRBJ1-5, with a possible D match to TRBD1 (6 bases). The CDR3 runs to 14 residues. The ends were cut back, 3 bases at V and 1 base at J, with 7 bases in the middle. CDR1 and CDR2 (germline): MNHEY, SMNVEV (reference sequence). The CDR3 spells CASSLRGSNQPQHF. CDR3 in DNA: TGTGCCAGCAGTTTGAGGGGGAGCAATCAGCCCCAGCATTTT.

The chain joins TRBV19 to TRBJ2-7; D not resolved. The CDR3 length is 15 residues. The V and J ends lost 3 bases and 2 bases respectively, with 14 bases between them. Germline V gene data show CDR1 as LNHDA and CDR2 as SQIVND (reference sequence). CDR3 loop: CASSITLGSTYEQYF. The CDR3 bases are TGTGCCAGTAGTATTACCCTTGGCAGTACCTACGAGCAGTACTTC. The entire variable domain, with the rest obtained from reference TRBV19 and TRBJ2-7, is as follows: DGGITQSPKYLFRKEGQNVTLSCEQNLNHDAMYWYRQDPGQGLRLIYYSQIVNDFQKGDIAEGYSVSREKKESFPLTVTSAQKNPTAFYLCASSITLGSTYEQYFGPGTRLTVT.

This clone has a count of ten or more. This chain links TRBV18 with TRBJ2-2; 10 bases agree with TRBD2. With 2 bases clipped from V and 3 bases from J, the junction kept 3 bases outside the gene matches. The germline V gene has CDR1 KGHSH and CDR2 LQKENI. CDR3 size: 16 residues. CDR3 nucleotides: TGTGCCAGCTCACCATCTAGCGGGAGCTACACCGGGGAGCTGTTTTTT. Translating gives CASSPSSGSYTGELFF.

V and J are TRBV18 and TRBJ2-2; 12 bases are a match to TRBD2. This CDR3 spans 18 amino acids. V shed 3 bases and J 5 bases; nucleotides not matched to a gene: 10. Germline V CDR1 and CDR2: KGHSH, LQKENI. CDR3 region: CASSPLPTSGSNTGELFF. In DNA, the CDR3 is TGTGCCAGCTCACCGTTACCGACTAGCGGGAGTAATACCGGGGAGCTGTTTTTT.

The rearrangement uses TRBV5-4 and TRBJ2-1, with 10 bases lining up with TRBD2. V lost 0 bases and J lost 6; bases outside the gene matches: 9. This CDR3 is 17 amino acids long. Germline V gene lookup returns CDR1 SGHNT and CDR2 YYREEE (reference sequence). The CDR3, as DNA: TGTGCCAGCAGCTTGGACGTCGGGCCTAGCGGGAGCAATGAGCAGTTCTTC. Translated: CASSLDVGPSGSNEQFF. The whole variable domain, filled in from reference TRBV5-4 and TRBJ2-1, reads ETGVTQSPTHLIKTRGQQVTLRCSSQSGHNTVSWYQQALGQGPQFIFQYYREEENGRGNFPPRFSGLQFPNYSSELNVNALELDDSALYLCASSLDVGPSGSNEQFFGPGTRLTVL.

The chain has TRBV5-1 and TRBJ1-5, with D tentatively TRBD1 (6 bases). V lost 0 bases, J lost 6 bases, and 13 bases lay in between. Germline loops: CDR1 SGHRS, CDR2 YFSETQ. This CDR3 has 15 residues. CDR3 residues: CASSLGTGSGQPQHF. The CDR3, as DNA: TGCGCCAGCAGCTTGGGTACAGGGAGTGGTCAGCCCCAGCATTTT.

CDR3 DNA sequence: TGCGCCAGCAGCTCAGGTGTTGTTGAGACCCAGTACTTC. As protein: CASSSGVVETQYF. The rearrangement links TRBV5-1 to TRBJ2-5, with no clear D. The CDR3 runs 13 residues. Trimming removed 3 bases at V and 5 bases at J, with 11 bases between. The germline V gene encodes CDR1 SGHRS and CDR2 YFSETQ. Full variable domain (missing parts from reference TRBV5-1 and TRBJ2-5): KAGVTQTPRYLIKTRGQQVTLSCSPISGHRSVSWYQQTPGQGLQFLFEYFSETQRNKGNFPGRFSGRQFSNSRSEMNVSTLELGDSALYLCASSSGVVETQYFGPGTRLLVL.

The chain uses TRBV10-3 and TRBJ1-2, with 8 bases aligning to TRBD1. With 3 bases clipped from V and 3 bases from J, the junction kept 12 bases outside the gene matches. Germline assignment: CDR1 ENHRY and CDR2 SYGVKD. CDR3 length equals 17 residues. The CDR3 is CAISDRMGQASDYGYTF. The CDR3 DNA reads as TGTGCCATCAGTGATAGGATGGGACAGGCTTCCGACTATGGCTACACCTTC.

The V call is TRBV4-3, the J call TRBJ2-6; TRBD2 matches 8 bases. Germline V gene lookup returns CDR1 LGHNA and CDR2 YSLEER. V was pared by 0 bases and J by 2 bases, with 0 bases of the junction left unmatched. The CDR3 is made up of 16 amino acids. CDR3 residues: CASSQDSGAGANVLTF. The CDR3 coding sequence is TGCGCCAGCAGCCAAGATAGCGGGGCTGGGGCCAACGTCCTGACTTTC.

The chain combines TRBV6-2 or TRBV6-3 with TRBJ1-5; D gene unclear. This CDR3 region has 18 residues. V shed 6 bases and J shed 3 bases, with 24 bases lying between them. Looked up from germline, CDR1 is MNHEY and CDR2 is SVGEGT. CDR3 residues: CASSQSREASRNNQPQHF. The CDR3, as DNA: TGTGCCAGCAGCCAGTCACGGGAGGCGAGTAGGAACAATCAGCCCCAGCATTTT.

The rearrangement joins TRBV2 to TRBJ1-1; 8 nucleotides align to TRBD1. Per the germline V gene, CDR1 is SNHLY and CDR2 is FYNNEI. With V trimmed by 6 bases and J by 2 bases, 8 bases remained unmatched. The CDR3 runs to 15 residues. CDR3 amino acids: CASSRQGKRNTEAFF. CDR3 nucleotides: TGTGCCAGCAGCCGACAGGGGAAGCGTAACACTGAAGCTTTCTTT.

The chain joins TRBV7-6 to TRBJ2-7, with 9 bases identical to TRBD1. In germline, CDR1 is SGHVS, CDR2 FNYEAQ. The CDR3 has 14 amino acids. With V trimmed by 1 base and J by 4 bases, 2 bases remained unmatched. The CDR3 protein is CASSLGGQGYEQYF. DNA for the CDR3: TGTGCCAGCAGCTTAGGTGGACAGGGGTACGAGCAGTACTTC.

This chain connects TRBV6-5 to TRBJ2-7, with 9 bases fitting TRBD1. After removal of 0 bases from V and 2 bases from J, the junction contained 5 bases not matched to a gene. The V gene's germline CDR1 is MNHEY and CDR2 SVGAGI. The CDR3 covers 16 residues. CDR3 residues: CASSYSRRQGAYEQYF. CDR3 coding DNA: TGTGCCAGCAGTTACTCCAGAAGACAGGGGGCCTACGAGCAGTACTTC.

V gene TRBV6-5 combines with J gene TRBJ2-2; TRBD2 is a possible D gene (7 bases). The germline V gene encodes CDR1 MNHEY and CDR2 SVGAGI. Trimming stripped 7 bases from V and 6 bases from J, with 18 bases between. This CDR3 has 15 residues. CDR3 DNA sequence: TGTGCCAGCACGAGCCGGGGGGCTATCGCCGGGGAGCTGTTTTTT. This codes for CASTSRGAIAGELFF.

J is TRBJ2-7 and V is TRBV7-2, with TRBD2 matching 11 bases. Germline V gene sequence: CDR1 SGHTA, CDR2 FQGNSA. This CDR3 comprises 15 residues. The junction had 6 bases not matched to a gene; V was cut back by 5 bases and J by 3 bases. The CDR3 nucleotides are TGTGCCAGCAGCACCGGGACTAGCGGTCTCTACGAGCAGTACTTC. Protein sequence: CASSTGTSGLYEQYF.